Reported below is one T cell receptor beta chain. Antigen unknown. CDR3 length: 17 residues. The germline CDR1 and CDR2 sequences are MNHEY and SMNVEV (reference sequence). The V gene lost 4 bases and the J gene lost 1 base, with 17 bases spanning the gap. The data originate from a study of cytomegalovirus exposure and HLA in healthy donors. Overall study: Later analysis reported that the roughly 120 validation repertoires shared the platform of the approximately 690 first-cohort repertoires. Study results and limitations: In the 90 to 150 validation repertoires, approximately 94% of cluster scores exceeded 0, per a later analysis. Most TCR sequences were rare, but some public TCRs occurred in many donors.

Repertoires were generated with immunoSEQ multiplex PCR, while TCRdb's copy carries only in-frame clones and drops some. This table holds some 260,000 clones, roughly nine tenths found once. The validation cohort, a group of 120 or so subjects, included the donors and was separate from the approximately 650-subject first cohort. The TCR was taken from a man aged 18 to 35 in good health and CMV-seropositive. The chain couples TRBV27 to TRBJ2-1, with a possible D match to TRBD2 (6 bases). The sequencing input was PBMCs. The CDR3, as DNA: TGTGCCAGCAGTTCGTACCGGGACTGGGAGTCCTACAATGAGCAGTTCTTC. Its translation is CASSSYRDWESYNEQFF.